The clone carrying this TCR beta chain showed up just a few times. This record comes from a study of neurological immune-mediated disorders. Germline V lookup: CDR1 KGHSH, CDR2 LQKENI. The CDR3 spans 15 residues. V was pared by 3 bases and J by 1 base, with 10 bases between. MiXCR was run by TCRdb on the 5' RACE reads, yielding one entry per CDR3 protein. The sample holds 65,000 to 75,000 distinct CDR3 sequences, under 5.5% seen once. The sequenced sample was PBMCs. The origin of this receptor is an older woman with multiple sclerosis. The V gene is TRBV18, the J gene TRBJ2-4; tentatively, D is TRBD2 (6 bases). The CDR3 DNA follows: TGTGCCAGCTCACCCCCGCGGGGCGCCAAAAACATTCAGTACTTC. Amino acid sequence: CASSPPRGAKNIQYF.